The T cell receptor beta chain under discussion was sequenced for a study of blood T cell repertoires in COVID-19. Turning to the study itself: Specimens from acute and convalescent COVID-19 originated in the United States, Italy and Spain.

This CDR3 contains 13 residues. CDR1 and CDR2 from the germline V gene are SGDLS and YYNGEE. Trimming pared 8 bases from V and 1 base from J, leaving 12 bases between. Repertoires were generated with immunoSEQ multiplex PCR, while TCRdb's copy carries only in-frame clones and drops some. Of 150,000 to 200,000 clones listed, 65% to 85% were seen once; the top ten hold under 4%. Living in about two dozen US areas, the participants were between about 18 and 95 years of age. In the 2 weeks before study entry, exposed participants met a COVID-19 case, which was PCR-confirmed or clinician-diagnosed. V usage is TRBV9 and J usage is TRBJ1-1; D may be TRBD1 (5 bases). The sequence derives from a woman aged 25 to 39 who had been exposed to COVID-19. Sequenced input: PBMCs or T cells enriched from blood (not recorded which). This chain's CDR3 is CASSGHSNTEAFF. CDR3 bases: TGTGCCAGTTCCGGACATTCGAACACTGAAGCTTTCTTT.